These T cell receptor beta chains were read from a single sample in a study of blood T cell repertoires in COVID-19. The table came from immunoSEQ multiplex PCR; TCRdb's copy has only in-frame clones and leaves some out. The sample yields roughly 380,000 clones, 70% to 90% seen once. Input material: peripheral blood. These receptors came from a woman aged 40-49 years with COVID-19, enrolled during active disease. CDR3s leave out the opening cysteine and the closing phenylalanine or tryptophan. The order of the fields is V gene, J gene, CDR3 protein.

V gene: TRBV4-1
J gene: TRBJ1-2
CDR3 protein: ASSQVVGTGYGYT

V gene: TRBV28
J gene: TRBJ2-2
CDR3 protein: ASMWRDTGELF

V gene: TRBV4-3
J gene: TRBJ1-1
CDR3 protein: ASSQVSGTAVSPRAF

V gene: TRBV2
J gene: TRBJ1-6
CDR3 protein: ASKAAGNNSPLH

V gene: TRBV27
J gene: TRBJ1-2
CDR3 protein: ASSSARTAVGYT

V gene: TRBV7-9
J gene: TRBJ2-7
CDR3 protein: ASSFTAGTGEGEQY

V gene: TRBV4-2
J gene: TRBJ1-5
CDR3 protein: ASSQQGSNQPQH

V gene: TRBV30
J gene: TRBJ1-3
CDR3 protein: AYRQGLAGNTIY

V gene: TRBV13
J gene: TRBJ1-5
CDR3 protein: ASSLWGRPQH

V gene: TRBV7-2
J gene: TRBJ2-2
CDR3 protein: ASSSPGANTGELF

V gene: TRBV4-3
J gene: TRBJ2-2
CDR3 protein: ASSQEFRLAGVFGELF

V gene: TRBV10-3
J gene: TRBJ1-1
CDR3 protein: AIRTGGNTEAF

V gene: TRBV7-9
J gene: TRBJ1-2
CDR3 protein: ASRGEGLNYGYT

V gene: TRBV18
J gene: TRBJ1-1
CDR3 protein: ASSPPAGMNTEAF

V gene: TRBV2
J gene: TRBJ2-1
CDR3 protein: ASSEARQTAYNEQF

V gene: TRBV27
J gene: TRBJ1-5
CDR3 protein: ASRPSPAGWSNQPQH

V gene: TRBV5-1
J gene: TRBJ1-1
CDR3 protein: ASSSSGNTEAF

V gene: TRBV7-2
J gene: TRBJ2-2
CDR3 protein: ASSLAPGGAITGELF

V gene: TRBV28
J gene: TRBJ1-5
CDR3 protein: ASSRDSSSNQPQH

V gene: TRBV7-3
J gene: TRBJ1-1
CDR3 protein: ASAGQGATEAF

V gene: TRBV7-3
J gene: TRBJ2-3
CDR3 protein: ASSPSVLTDTQY

V gene: TRBV27
J gene: TRBJ1-2
CDR3 protein: ATTFKGQGAYYGYT

V gene: TRBV2
J gene: TRBJ1-1
CDR3 protein: ASSVDGDTEAF

V gene: TRBV6-5
J gene: TRBJ2-7
CDR3 protein: ASSYLGTKAYEQY

V gene: TRBV4-2
J gene: TRBJ1-1
CDR3 protein: ASSQEQGGLNTEAF

V gene: TRBV28
J gene: TRBJ1-2
CDR3 protein: AHRDRTRSYT

V gene: TRBV5-6
J gene: TRBJ1-5
CDR3 protein: ASRLGHSNQPQH